Below are 16 T cell receptor beta chains sequenced from a single sample in a study of shared clonotypes between healthy human individuals. The method was immunoSEQ multiplex PCR; TCRdb's version includes in-frame clones alone and lacks a portion of them. The top ten hold about 0.12% of the sample, which has 550,000 to 650,000 clones, 95% to 97% seen once. Terminally differentiated effector memory CD45RA+ cells were left out of the naive CD8 fraction, which was CD45RO-negative and positively selected for CCR7. The sequencing input was naive CD8+ T cells sorted from blood. The receptors come from a woman in her thirties in good health.

The chain employs TRBV27 and TRBJ1-2; the D is unclear. Trimming cost V 1 base and J 0 bases, with 9 bases left between them. The CDR3 spans 15 residues. From germline, CDR1 is MNHEY and CDR2 SMNVEV (reference sequence). The CDR3 loop reads CASSLLAGSNYGYTF. CDR3 bases: TGTGCCAGCAGTTTATTAGCCGGATCTAACTATGGCTACACCTTC.

This chain joins TRBV13 and TRBJ2-3; the D is unclear. The CDR3 totals 12 residues. CDR1 and CDR2 (germline): PRHDT, FYEKMQ (reference sequence). The V end was cut by 2 bases, the J end by 11 bases, with 11 bases between. CDR3 region: CASSLIKSLQYF. CDR3 coding DNA: TGTGCCAGCAGCTTAATCAAAAGTTTGCAGTATTTT.

This sequence joins TRBV27 and TRBJ2-3; 10 bases match TRBD2. The CDR3 consists of 20 residues. CDR1 and CDR2 (germline): MNHEY, SMNVEV (reference sequence). Trimming removed 0 bases from V and 4 bases from J; junction bases left unmatched: 16. The CDR3 DNA is TGTGCCAGCAGTTTATCGCAAGTACCTAGCGGGAGTGGGGTGGCAGATACGCAGTATTTT. It yields the protein CASSLSQVPSGSGVADTQYF.

The CDR3: CASSPRDKTYEQYF. CDR3 DNA: TGTGCCAGCAGTCCCAGGGACAAAACCTACGAGCAGTACTTC. This rearrangement joins TRBV28 to TRBJ2-7; D possibly corresponds to TRBD1 (6 bases). Trimming shortened V by 5 bases and J by 2 bases, and 13 bases separated the two germline ends. Germline loops: CDR1 MDHEN, CDR2 SYDVKM. The CDR3 consists of 14 residues.

This clone was seen just once. The chain joins TRBV19 to TRBJ2-5, with 7 bases aligning to TRBD1. J was trimmed by 1 base and V by 7 bases; bases with no gene match: 3. Per the germline V gene, CDR1 is LNHDA and CDR2 is SQIVND (reference sequence). This CDR3 is 13 amino acids long. The DNA for the CDR3 is TGTGCCAGTAACCGGGACAGCCAAGAGACCCAGTACTTC. Amino acid sequence: CASNRDSQETQYF.

This chain joins TRBV29-1 and TRBJ2-1; the D is unclear. V lost 5 bases and J 2 bases, leaving 10 bases between the germline ends. CDR1 SQVTM and CDR2 ANQGSEA come from the germline V gene. The CDR3 is 13 amino acids. The CDR3 reads CSVRGGTYNEQFF. The CDR3, as DNA: TGCAGCGTTCGAGGTGGCACCTACAATGAGCAGTTCTTC.

The chain recombines TRBV2 with TRBJ2-4; 9 nucleotides match TRBD2. The CDR3 is 18 residues long. Germline values: CDR1 SNHLY, CDR2 FYNNEI. The ends lost 0 bases at V and 0 bases at J; junction bases unmatched: 6. CDR3: CASSEAVGAGGAKNIQYF. As DNA, the CDR3 is TGTGCCAGCAGTGAAGCGGTTGGAGCGGGAGGAGCCAAAAACATTCAGTACTTC.

The chain has TRBV18 and TRBJ2-3, with 7 bases identical to TRBD1. The ends lost 4 bases at V and 3 bases at J; junction bases unmatched: 7. This CDR3 comprises 15 residues. Per the germline V gene, CDR1 is KGHSH and CDR2 is LQKENI. Here the CDR3 DNA reads TGTGCCAGCTCACTCCGGGACAGCCGGACAGATACGCAGTATTTT. Protein: CASSLRDSRTDTQYF. The complete variable domain, with remaining parts taken from reference TRBV18 and TRBJ2-3, reads NAGVMQNPRHLVRRRGQEARLRCSPMKGHSHVYWYRQLPEEGLKFMVYLQKENIIDESGMPKERFSAEFPKEGPSILRIQQVVRGDSAAYFCASSLRDSRTDTQYFGPGTRLTVL.

This sequence joins TRBV19 and TRBJ2-7, with D unclear. Germline V gives CDR1 LNHDA, CDR2 SQIVND (reference sequence). Trimming took off 0 bases at V and 2 bases at J, with 11 bases between the two ends. CDR3 length: 15 residues. The CDR3 sequence is CASSIEIGITYEQYF. Here the CDR3 DNA reads TGTGCCAGTAGTATAGAAATAGGAATAACCTACGAGCAGTACTTC. The variable domain in full, with the rest retrieved from reference TRBV19 and TRBJ2-7, is DGGITQSPKYLFRKEGQNVTLSCEQNLNHDAMYWYRQDPGQGLRLIYYSQIVNDFQKGDIAEGYSVSREKKESFPLTVTSAQKNPTAFYLCASSIEIGITYEQYFGPGTRLTVT.

V usage is TRBV7-9 and J usage is TRBJ2-1; D perhaps matches TRBD2 (6 bases). CDR3 length: 12 amino acids. From germline, CDR1 is SEHNR and CDR2 FQNEAQ (reference sequence). Trimming stripped 8 bases from V and 10 bases from J, with 15 bases between. The CDR3 bases are TGTGCCAGCTCATGGGGAGGCGGCGAGCAGTTCTTC. It yields the protein CASSWGGGEQFF.

This chain connects TRBV4-1 to TRBJ1-4; 7 bases fit TRBD1. The CDR3 is made up of 17 amino acids. The trim removed 2 bases at V and 5 bases at J, leaving 11 bases unmatched. CDR1 and CDR2 from the germline V gene are MGHRA and YSYEKL. This CDR3 reads CASSQRQGQMENEKLFF. The DNA of the CDR3 is TGCGCCAGCAGCCAACGACAGGGTCAAATGGAAAATGAAAAACTGTTTTTT.

The J gene is TRBJ2-1, the V gene TRBV27; 10 nucleotides align to TRBD2. The length of the CDR3 is 18 residues. V shed 7 bases, J shed 2 bases, and the junction held 14 bases outside the gene matches. CDR1 is MNHEY and CDR2 is SMNVEV in the germline V gene (reference sequence). The CDR3 sequence: CASTPLAGSPAAYNEQFF. CDR3 coding DNA: TGTGCCAGCACCCCACTAGCGGGATCCCCCGCGGCCTACAATGAGCAGTTCTTC.

There are a few counts of this clone. The chain employs TRBV2 and TRBJ2-2; the D is unclear. The CDR3 is 14 amino acids. The ends were cut back, 4 bases at V and 0 bases at J, with 6 bases in the middle. The germline V gene encodes CDR1 SNHLY and CDR2 FYNNEI. The CDR3 DNA reads as TGTGCCAGCAGTGGCGGCTCGAACACCGGGGAGCTGTTTTTT. Amino acid sequence: CASSGGSNTGELFF.

The chain carries TRBV27 and TRBJ2-2, with D perhaps TRBD1 (6 bases). V lost 0 bases, J lost 6 bases, and 8 bases lay in between. The CDR3 totals 14 residues. Germline loops: CDR1 MNHEY, CDR2 SMNVEV (reference sequence). The CDR3 reads CASSLSSGAGELFF. The CDR3 DNA reads TGTGCCAGCAGTTTATCGTCAGGGGCCGGGGAGCTGTTTTTT.

This sequence joins TRBV6-6 and TRBJ2-7, with no clear D. Looked up from germline, CDR1 is MNHNY and CDR2 is SVGAGI (reference sequence). This CDR3 contains 11 residues. The V end was cut by 6 bases, the J end by 3 bases, with 6 bases between. CDR3: CASREVYEQYF. In DNA form, the CDR3 reads TGTGCCAGCAGAGAGGTCTACGAGCAGTACTTC.

V is TRBV5-1 and J is TRBJ2-1; the match to TRBD2 covers 15 bases. With V trimmed by 4 bases and J by 9 bases, 2 bases remained unmatched. From germline, CDR1 is SGHRS and CDR2 YFSETQ. The CDR3 has 14 residues. The CDR3 nucleotides read TGCGCCAGCAGCCCGGGACTAGCGGGAGGTGAGCAGTTCTTC. Translated: CASSPGLAGGEQFF.